The source of this T cell receptor (beta chain) is a study of CD8+ T cells in alopecia areata. Turning to the study itself: Oral tofacitinib (5 to 10 mg twice daily) was administered to treated patients. Study-wide results and caveats: Tofacitinib significantly brought down scalp clonality and expanded CD8+ clones among top 100. Many expanded lesional clones persisted during tofacitinib (in both scalp and blood).

Germline CDR1 is GTSNPN and CDR2 is SVGIG (reference sequence). The CDR3 length is 17 residues. Trimming took off 1 base at V and 4 bases at J, with 21 bases between the two ends. Investigators isolated RNA and reverse transcribed it into cDNA to act as the sequencing template. Only in-frame clones appear in the TCRdb table, and some are missing; sequencing was by immunoSEQ multiplex PCR. The sample comprises roughly 250,000 clones, 60% of which are singletons, and 0.8% to 1% rests with the top ten. This clone was detected a few times. Its antigen is unknown. Treatment of the sample: oral pan-JAK inhibitor, 5-10 mg twice daily. Researchers took lesional scalp punch biopsies and peripheral blood from people who were alopecia areata patients.

This TCR was sampled from a human donor with alopecia areata. The J gene is TRBJ2-3, the V gene TRBV30, with D maybe TRBD2 (5 bases). The material sequenced was CD4+ T cells sorted from blood, taken at week 52, from a patient treated with tofacitinib. CDR3 DNA: TGTGCCTGGAGTGGGAGGATGAAGAGCGCCGGTGCAGATACGCAGTATTTT. Translated, it gives CAWSGRMKSAGADTQYF.